This T cell receptor (beta chain) was sequenced during a study of T cells in Graves' hyperthyroidism and ophthalmopathy. RNA transcripts were the template for amplifying TCR beta CDR3 regions. TCR CDR3 underwent first-round RT-PCR with the HTBI primer set. Via MiXCR, TCRdb re-called the multiplex PCR reads, giving one row per CDR3 protein. The repertoire consists of about 400,000 distinct CDR3 sequences, with roughly 14% occurring once and the leading ten covering roughly 13%. There are many counts of this clonotype. The CDR3 sequence is 17 residues long. From germline, CDR1 is SGHRS and CDR2 YFSETQ. V was pared by 0 bases and J by 0 bases, with 13 bases between.

The sample was blood. The chain joins TRBV5-1 to TRBJ2-1; D remains unclear. The TCR comes from a man aged 18-30 years with Graves' ophthalmopathy. The CDR3: CASSLDFRSDSYNEQFF. In nucleotides, the CDR3 is TGCGCCAGCAGCTTGGATTTTCGTAGTGACTCCTACAATGAGCAGTTCTTC.